This T cell receptor (beta chain) originates from a study of vaccination and CD4 T cells after COVID-19 (dated by TCRdb to the early 2020s). A note on the overall study: Every convalescent patient had a positive nasal swab PCR test for SARS-CoV-2, with mild disease in 8 to 10 patients and severe disease in one. In the convalescent cohort there were six males and four females, among whom were two Hispanic individuals, seven Caucasians, two Asians and one multiracial person. The time from the second vaccine dose to post-vaccine blood sampling had a median of around 72 days and ranged from roughly 13 to 241 days. Post-COVID blood samples were collected from convalescent patients a median of around 100 days after diagnosis, with a range of about 30 to 161 days. A few convalescent patients gave samples both early after vaccination (day 14) and late after vaccination (days 161 to 241). Two doses of either the Pfizer-BioNTech BNT162b2 vaccine (n=8) or the Moderna mRNA-1273 vaccine (n=2) were administered to participants. The spike-specific CD4+ TCR repertoire was compared before and after mRNA vaccination in approximately 9 COVID-19 convalescent patients and a few infection-naive healthy vaccine recipients.

In the paper's terms, the time point label means: late sampling 161 to 241 days after vaccination in three convalescent patients. The positive SARS-CoV-2 PCR tests of the convalescent patients were dated from March to December 2020, before the Alpha, Beta and Delta variants emerged in the United States. Ficoll-Paque Plus gradient centrifugation was used to isolate PBMCs from whole blood, and the isolated PBMCs were then either used fresh or cryopreserved at -140C. Libraries came from PCR. Instrument used: Illumina iSeq 100. The paper's data handling went like this. Non-productive sequences were removed, and CDR3s not starting with C, not ending with F or W, or shorter than 7 amino acids were discarded. Similarity between CDR3 sequences was evaluated in R version 3.6.1 using Levenshtein distances (stringdist) and unrooted phylogenetic trees (ape). TCRdb ran its own pipeline on the public reads, namely fastp trimming at Q25 and MiXCR clone calling, and kept in-frame beta chains. Each CDR3 protein appears once, grouped with its most common genes and DNA. The V and J calls and clone size come from TCRdb's table, not from the authors' own analysis. In this sample the table shows over 25,000 distinct CDR3 sequences, 50% of which occur a single time. Of the sample, 5.5% to 7.5% is held by the ten largest clones.

This clonotype was counted a few times. Its cognate antigen has yet to be identified. Base qualities were left out, and no much larger clone turns up one base away. Results and caveats for the whole study, not just this receptor: Among the post-vaccine SARS-CoV-2-reactive clones in convalescent patients, a median approximately 90% showed up only after vaccination, which suggests vaccine-specific priming. The median number of SARS-CoV-2-reactive clonotypes rose from under 25 after infection to 38 after vaccination, but the change was not significant. Only a relatively small number of convalescent patients were included in the study, and early timepoints following natural infection were not analyzed. Nearly all vaccine-specific clones in convalescent patients (304 of 307) were mono-reactive for SARS-CoV-2 spike rather than cross-reactive with common cold coronaviruses.

The sequence came from a human donor who had recovered from COVID-19. The specimen comprised CD4+ T cells from blood, sampled about 7 months after SARS-CoV-2 vaccination.

The nucleotides read TGTGCCAGTAGTGATGGTGTGGGACTAGCGGAAGAGACCCAGTACTTC. Protein translation: CASSDGVGLAEETQYF. The chain was built from TRBV19 and TRBJ2-5; 11 nucleotides in the junction match TRBD2. Trimming leaves V shorter by 5 bases and J shorter by 3 bases, with the junction holding 8 bases beyond the gene matches. The germline V gene (reference sequence) yields LNHDA for CDR1 and SQIVND for CDR2. The CDR3 covers 16 residues, taking in both the cysteine and the phenylalanine. Kept here is only the CDR3 DNA, which spans 48 bases and is read in frame from base 1.